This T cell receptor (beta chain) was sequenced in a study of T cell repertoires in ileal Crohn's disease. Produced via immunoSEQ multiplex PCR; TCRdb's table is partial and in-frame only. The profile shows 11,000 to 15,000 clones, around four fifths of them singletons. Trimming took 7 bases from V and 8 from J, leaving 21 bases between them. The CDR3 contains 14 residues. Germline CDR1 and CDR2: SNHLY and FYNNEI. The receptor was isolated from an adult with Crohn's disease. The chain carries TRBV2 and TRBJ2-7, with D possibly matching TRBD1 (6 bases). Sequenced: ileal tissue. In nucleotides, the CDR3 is TGTGCCAGCATGGTGGGCGGTGGGGGACAAAAGCAGTACTTC. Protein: CASMVGGGGQKQYF.